These T cell receptor beta chains were read from a single sample in a study of blood T cells in healthy people across ages. TCRdb processed the 5' RACE reads anew with MiXCR; each CDR3 protein has one entry. The sample contains about 1.7 million distinct CDR3 sequences, 28% of which appear only once. Sequenced sample: blood. Source of these receptors: a woman younger than 45 in good health. CDR3s include the opening cysteine and the closing phenylalanine or tryptophan. Each record gives: clone size, V gene, CDR3 protein. Not all rows give a size; the values are once, few, many and, for expanded clones, a class.

few,TRBV7-9,CASSLVGWPEQYF
-,TRBV5-5,CASSPGGLISEAFF
-,TRBV7-2,CASSRLAGDTQYF
-,TRBV20-1,CSAKREGLADTQYF
-,TRBV4-1,CASSQAFGAYEQYF
-,TRBV29-1,CSVGGTSIWNTEAFF
many,TRBV10-3,CAIYEQYF
few,TRBV10-3,CAISDGVLGSPLHF
-,TRBV7-9,CASIMGQYNYGYTF
many,TRBV29-1,CSVLPSGTYNEQFF
many,TRBV10-3,CAISQTGMETQYF
-,TRBV5-1,CASSLGATGGTGELFF
many,TRBV12-5,CASSPRVNSPLHF
-,TRBV25-1,CASSEYLSADTQYF
many,TRBV6-5,CASSLSSGRAYEQYF
many,TRBV7-2,CASSPTEGGTKSTQYF
-,TRBV2,CASGGGGAYEQFF
-,TRBV3-1,CASSQDPRGSGANVLTF
many,TRBV5-6,CASRPQDYGYTF
-,TRBV3-1,CASSLLTGKAFF
few,TRBV2,CASSVFAPGGDEQFF
-,TRBV7-9,CASSHQLDKQYF
-,TRBV14,CASSQTSDLRSTDTQYF
-,TRBV2,CASKERSDTQYF
-,TRBV20-1,CSATQSSYEQYF
-,TRBV30,CAWSVTGSSGYTF
-,TRBV4-2,CASSQELAGYSTDTQYF
many,TRBV5-1,CASSLGGQGLSYNEQFF
few,TRBV25-1,CASSARVANYGYTF
many,TRBV7-2,CARGPGGGNEQFF
-,TRBV10-3,CAISEPTGGAGTDTQYF
few,TRBV7-6,CASSSLTRDRVLYNEQFF
-,TRBV5-5,CASSFGTGVHNEQYF
few,TRBV5-4,CASSPKERGGYNEQFF
-,TRBV20-1,CSASTRLADTQYF
-,TRBV20-1,CSAQSLETQYF
-,TRBV2,CASRARTAREETQYF